Presented here are 27 T cell receptor beta chains from one specimen sequenced in a study of early T cells in non-severe SARS-CoV-2 infection. TCRdb used MiXCR to reprocess the 5' RACE reads, holding one entry per CDR3 protein. Found here are tens of thousands of distinct CDR3 sequences, about 5% of them singletons; the top ten hold around 4.5%. Sequenced material: whole blood. The receptors come from an adult who was a healthcare worker with PCR-confirmed SARS-CoV-2 infection or an uninfected control (not recorded which).

The chain uses TRBV12-3 or TRBV12-4 and TRBJ1-1, with D perhaps TRBD1 (6 bases). This CDR3 contains 15 residues. V dropped 3 bases and J dropped 0 bases, with 11 bases sitting between them. The CDR3: CASSFGGGVNTEAFF. CDR3 nucleotide sequence: TGTGCCAGCAGTTTCGGGGGCGGAGTGAACACTGAAGCTTTCTTT.

This clonotype was detected only a few times. This chain connects TRBV10-1 to TRBJ2-7; tentatively, D is TRBD1 or TRBD2 (5 bases each). From germline, CDR1 is WNHNN and CDR2 SYGVQD (reference sequence). Trimming pared 4 bases from V and 0 bases from J, leaving 10 bases between. The CDR3 extends over 14 amino acids. The CDR3 reads CASSGWGSSYEQYF. In DNA form, the CDR3 reads TGCGCCAGCAGTGGTTGGGGGAGCTCCTACGAGCAGTACTTC.

This clonotype was counted many times. The rearrangement joins TRBV18 to TRBJ2-5; possible D gene TRBD2, 6 bases. The germline V gene encodes CDR1 KGHSH and CDR2 LQKENI. Deletions cut 1 base from V and 4 bases from J, with 13 bases between. The CDR3 extends over 15 amino acids. The CDR3: CASSPRGRLGETQYF. The DNA for the CDR3 is TGTGCCAGCTCACCACGGGGACGACTAGGAGAGACCCAGTACTTC.

This clonotype has a handful of counts. V usage is TRBV6-2 or TRBV6-3 and J usage is TRBJ1-1; TRBD1 matches at 7 bases. The V and J ends lost 5 bases and 0 bases, in that order; junction bases with no gene match: 18. Germline V gives CDR1 MNHEY, CDR2 SVGEGT. There are 19 residues in the CDR3. Here the CDR3 DNA reads TGTGCCAGCAGTCGCCAAGCATCCGGGACAGCCAATTTGAACACTGAAGCTTTCTTT. Its translation is CASSRQASGTANLNTEAFF.

This clonotype was observed many times. The rearrangement joins TRBV29-1 to TRBJ1-5; maybe TRBD1 (6 bases). The germline V gene encodes CDR1 SQVTM and CDR2 ANQGSEA. CDR3 size: 15 residues. Trimming stripped 1 base from V and 2 bases from J, with 12 bases between. Written as DNA, the CDR3 is TGCAGCGTTGAAGTTGGGGCAGGGGGCAATCAGCCCCAGCATTTT. Encoded protein: CSVEVGAGGNQPQHF.

This clonotype has a count of ten or more. The gene calls are TRBV7-2 and TRBJ2-7, with 10 nucleotides matching TRBD2. Germline CDR1 is SGHTA and CDR2 is FQGNSA. Trimming at V came to 2 bases and at J to 5 bases, leaving 12 bases not matched to a gene. The CDR3 sequence is 17 residues long. The CDR3 reads CASSLSLGPSGGHEQYF. The CDR3 region has the DNA TGTGCCAGCAGCTTATCCCTCGGGCCTAGCGGGGGCCACGAGCAGTACTTC.

In this sample, this clonotype turned up many times. The V call is TRBV20-1, the J call TRBJ1-6; no definite D call. The V end lost 0 bases, the J end lost 9 bases, and 6 bases lay between the germline ends. The CDR3 is made up of 12 amino acids. Germline values: CDR1 DFQATT, CDR2 SNEGSKA (reference sequence). The CDR3 protein is CSARDGSSPLHF. CDR3 DNA sequence: TGCAGTGCTAGAGATGGCAGTTCACCCCTCCACTTT.

In this sample, this clonotype turned up many times. The chain carries TRBV6-5 and TRBJ1-3; a possible D gene is TRBD1 (5 bases). The CDR3 has 18 residues. Trimming removed 5 bases at V and 0 bases at J, with 20 bases between. Germline CDR1 and CDR2: MNHEY and SVGAGI. The CDR3 DNA reads as TGTGCCAGCAGTCGTGGGGGGATGCCCCTTTCCTCTGGAAACACCATATATTTT. This gives the protein CASSRGGMPLSSGNTIYF.

The chain links TRBV12-3 or TRBV12-4 to TRBJ1-1; the D is unclear. The CDR3 has 11 residues. Trimming removed 6 bases at V and 8 bases at J, with 10 bases between. The CDR3 bases are TGTGCCAGCAGCCTGGGCAGCGAAGCTTTCTTT. Protein sequence: CASSLGSEAFF.

The sample holds many counts of this clonotype. The chain recombines TRBV28 with TRBJ2-7; weak D call: TRBD1 (6 bases). Trimming cost V 8 bases and J 3 bases, with 14 bases left between them. The CDR3 has 13 amino acids. CDR1 is MDHEN, CDR2 SYDVKM, per germline. CDR3 DNA sequence: TGTGCCAGCGAAGGACAGCTCATCTACGAGCAGTACTTC. Translated: CASEGQLIYEQYF. The full variable domain, completed using reference TRBV28 and TRBJ2-7, is DVKVTQSSRYLVKRTGEKVFLECVQDMDHENMFWYRQDPGLGLRLIYFSYDVKMKEKGDIPEGYSVSREKKERFSLILESASTNQTSMYLCASEGQLIYEQYFGPGTRLTVT.

The V and J genes are TRBV4-1 and TRBJ2-7, with 16 nucleotides matching TRBD2. Trimming removed 4 bases from V and 3 bases from J; junction bases left unmatched: 6. The CDR3 length is 17 residues. Germline CDR1 is MGHRA and CDR2 is YSYEKL. CDR3 nucleotide sequence: TGCGCCAGCAGCCGCGGGACTAGCGGGGGGGCAGGCTACGAGCAGTACTTC. Residues: CASSRGTSGGAGYEQYF.

Regarding this clonotype: The CDR3 ends on some other residue instead of the conserved phenylalanine or tryptophan, so this is likely a read error. The chain combines TRBV2 with TRBJ2-1; weak D call: TRBD2 (5 bases). Germline loops: CDR1 SNHLY, CDR2 FYNNEI. This CDR3 spans 15 amino acids. V lost 3 bases and J lost 4, with 13 bases in between. The CDR3 sequence: CASSDARAPYNEQFS. For the CDR3, the DNA is TGTGCCAGCAGTGATGCGCGGGCACCATACAATGAGCAGTTCTCC.

This clonotype was recorded at least ten times. The chain couples TRBV6-1 to TRBJ2-3, with D perhaps matching TRBD2 (6 bases). Germline CDR1 reads MNHNS; CDR2 reads SASEGT. This CDR3 is built from 15 residues. Trimming took off 0 bases at V and 5 bases at J, with 12 bases between the two ends. The CDR3 coding sequence is TGTGCCAGCAGTGAAGCTGACGGGGGTAAAGATACGCAGTATTTT. It specifies CASSEADGGKDTQYF.

This clonotype appeared many times. The chain has TRBV11-2 and TRBJ1-2, with TRBD1 matching over 9 bases. From germline, CDR1 is SGHAT and CDR2 FQNNGV. The ends lost 6 bases at V and 4 bases at J; junction bases unmatched: 9. CDR3 length: 15 amino acids. CDR3 DNA sequence: TGTGCCAGCAGATCTACAGGGGGCCCTGGCTATGGCTACACCTTC. Its protein product is CASRSTGGPGYGYTF.

This clonotype was seen only a few times. The chain has TRBV12-3 or TRBV12-4 and TRBJ2-1; 7 bases line up with TRBD2. V was clipped by 5 bases and J by 0 bases; unmatched bases: 4. This CDR3 spans 15 amino acids. The CDR3 reads CASSPTSDSYNEQFF. The CDR3 DNA follows: TGTGCCAGCAGTCCAACTAGCGACTCCTACAATGAGCAGTTCTTC.

The V gene is TRBV4-2, the J gene TRBJ2-6, with D unresolved. V lost 0 bases, J lost 4 bases, and 7 bases lay in between. The CDR3 totals 15 residues. Germline loops: CDR1 LGHNA, CDR2 YNFKEQ. For the CDR3, the DNA is TGTGCCAGCAGCCAAGATATAGCCGGGGCCAACGTCCTGACTTTC. Encoded protein: CASSQDIAGANVLTF.

This clonotype counts as medium-sized. The chain carries TRBV10-3 and TRBJ1-4; TRBD1 matches 10 bases. Germline V gene sequence: CDR1 ENHRY, CDR2 SYGVKD. CDR3 length: 13 residues. Trimming at V came to 11 bases and at J to 12 bases, leaving 12 bases not matched to a gene. The CDR3 is CAAADRGQEELFF. The DNA for the CDR3 is TGTGCCGCCGCAGACAGGGGGCAAGAGGAACTGTTTTTT.

Many counts were recorded for this clonotype. The gene calls are TRBV28 and TRBJ1-2; TRBD1 matches at 7 bases. Germline trimming cut 10 bases from V and 2 bases from J; bases unmatched to any gene: 4. The CDR3 loop spans 12 amino acids. Germline-derived CDR1 and CDR2 are MDHEN and SYDVKM. The CDR3 DNA reads TGTGCCATTAGGGGGCGGAACTATGGCTACACCTTC. Encoded protein: CAIRGRNYGYTF.

This clonotype was observed at least ten times. The chain combines TRBV11-2 with TRBJ2-5, with 7 bases that match TRBD1. Looked up from germline, CDR1 is SGHAT and CDR2 is FQNNGV. V trimming: 5 bases; J trimming: 7 bases; junction bases outside the gene matches: 7. CDR3 size: 13 residues. The CDR3 DNA reads TGTGCCAGCAGCCACCGAGACAGGGTGACCCAGTACTTC. Translated, it gives CASSHRDRVTQYF.

This clonotype occurred many times. The CDR3 DNA reads as TGCAGCGTTGAGGCAGGGCGGTACGAGCAGTACTTC. Translation: CSVEAGRYEQYF. The chain uses TRBV29-1 and TRBJ2-7, with a weak D call TRBD1 (5 bases). V lost 3 bases and J 4 bases, leaving 10 bases between the germline ends. Germline CDR1 is SQVTM and CDR2 is ANQGSEA. The CDR3 totals 12 residues.

This clonotype was picked up many times. This sequence joins TRBV5-5 and TRBJ1-4; TRBD1 might be the D (6 bases). V gave up 0 bases and J gave up 15 bases, with 15 bases separating them. Germline assignment: CDR1 SGHKS and CDR2 YYEKEE (reference sequence). The CDR3 totals 13 residues. CDR3: CASSLGGTGMVFF. The CDR3 coding sequence is TGTGCCAGCAGCTTGGGGGGCACAGGGATGGTGTTTTTT. Based on the CDR3 plus reference TRBV5-5 and TRBJ1-4, the full variable domain is DAGVTQSPTHLIKTRGQQVTLRCSPISGHKSVSWYQQVLGQGPQFIFQYYEKEERGRGNFPDRFSARQFPNYSSELNVNALLLGDSALYLCASSLGGTGMVFFGSGTQLSVL.

In this sample, this clonotype turned up many times. The V gene is TRBV29-1, the J gene TRBJ1-4, with a weak D call TRBD1 (6 bases). Germline-derived CDR1 and CDR2 are SQVTM and ANQGSEA. This CDR3 comprises 12 residues. The V gene lost 6 bases and the J gene lost 5 bases, with 10 bases spanning the gap. In DNA, the CDR3 is TGCAGCGTGGGGGGCGGGAATGAAAAACTGTTTTTT. Its translation: CSVGGGNEKLFF.

The chain has TRBV28 and TRBJ1-1, with D perhaps matching TRBD1 (5 bases). The V gene's germline CDR1 is MDHEN and CDR2 SYDVKM. The CDR3 is 16 amino acids. Trimming left V 2 bases short and J 6 bases short, with 19 bases between. CDR3 in DNA: TGTGCCAGCAGTTTACCGTTCGCGGGGCTCAGTGCTGAAGCTTTCTTT. It translates to CASSLPFAGLSAEAFF.

In its sample, this clonotype was seen a few times. The rearrangement uses TRBV29-1 and TRBJ2-7, with D possibly TRBD1 on 5 matching bases. Germline V lookup: CDR1 SQVTM, CDR2 ANQGSEA. Trimming shortened V by 8 bases and J by 0 bases, and 14 bases separated the two germline ends. CDR3 length: 13 amino acids. The CDR3 spells CSTSTGISYEQYF. The CDR3 DNA reads TGCAGCACCAGTACAGGAATCTCCTACGAGCAGTACTTC.

CDR3 DNA: TGTGCCAGCAGCTTAGTTCAGAGCTACAATGAGCAGTTCTTC. Translation gives CASSLVQSYNEQFF. The chain links TRBV7-6 to TRBJ2-1, with no clear D. CDR1 is SGHVS, CDR2 FNYEAQ, per germline. Trimming stripped 1 base from V and 3 bases from J, with 7 bases between. This CDR3 spans 14 amino acids.

CDR3 amino acids: CASTTSRDNVDGYTF. The CDR3 bases are TGTGCCAGCACCACAAGCCGGGACAATGTTGATGGCTACACCTTC. The rearrangement uses TRBV9 and TRBJ1-2, with D perhaps TRBD1 (6 bases). Trimming cost V 6 bases and J 6 bases, with 21 bases left between them. Per germline, CDR1 SGDLS and CDR2 YYNGEE. This CDR3 region has 15 residues.

This clonotype was counted many times. The CDR3: CASSFDRAATEAFF. DNA of the CDR3: TGTGCCAGCAGCTTCGACAGGGCTGCCACTGAAGCTTTCTTT. The V gene is TRBV11-2, the J gene TRBJ1-1; 7 bases map to TRBD1. CDR3 length: 14 residues. From germline, CDR1 is SGHAT and CDR2 FQNNGV. With 3 bases clipped from V and 4 bases from J, the junction kept 5 bases outside the gene matches.